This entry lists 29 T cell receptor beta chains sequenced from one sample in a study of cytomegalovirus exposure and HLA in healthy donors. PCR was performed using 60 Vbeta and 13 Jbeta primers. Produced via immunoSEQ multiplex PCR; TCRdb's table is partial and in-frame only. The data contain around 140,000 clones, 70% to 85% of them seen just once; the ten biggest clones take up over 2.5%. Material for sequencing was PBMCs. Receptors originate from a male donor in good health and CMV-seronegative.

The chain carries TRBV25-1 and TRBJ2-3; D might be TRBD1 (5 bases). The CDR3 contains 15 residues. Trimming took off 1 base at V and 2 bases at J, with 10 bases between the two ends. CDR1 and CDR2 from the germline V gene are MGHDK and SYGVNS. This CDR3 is CASSEWGAFTDTQYF. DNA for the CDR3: TGTGCCAGCAGTGAATGGGGCGCCTTCACAGATACGCAGTATTTT.

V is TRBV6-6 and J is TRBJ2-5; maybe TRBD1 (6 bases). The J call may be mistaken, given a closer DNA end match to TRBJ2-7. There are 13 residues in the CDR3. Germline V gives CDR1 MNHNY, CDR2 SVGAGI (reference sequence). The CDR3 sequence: CASHQDSPYEQYF. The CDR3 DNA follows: TGTGCCAGCCACCAGGACAGTCCCTACGAGCAGTACTTC.

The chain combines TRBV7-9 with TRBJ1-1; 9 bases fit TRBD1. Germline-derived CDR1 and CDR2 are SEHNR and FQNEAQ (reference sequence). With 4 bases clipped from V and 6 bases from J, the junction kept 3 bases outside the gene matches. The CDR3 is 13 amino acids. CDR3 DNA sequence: TGTGCCAGCAGCTGGACAGGGGTGGCTGAAGCTTTCTTT. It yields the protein CASSWTGVAEAFF.

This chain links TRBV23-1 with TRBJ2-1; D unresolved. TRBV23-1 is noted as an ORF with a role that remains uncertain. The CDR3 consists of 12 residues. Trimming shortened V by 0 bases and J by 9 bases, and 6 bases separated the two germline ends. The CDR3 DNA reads TGCGCCAGCAGTCAATCGAGGAGTGAGCAGTTCTTC. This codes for CASSQSRSEQFF.

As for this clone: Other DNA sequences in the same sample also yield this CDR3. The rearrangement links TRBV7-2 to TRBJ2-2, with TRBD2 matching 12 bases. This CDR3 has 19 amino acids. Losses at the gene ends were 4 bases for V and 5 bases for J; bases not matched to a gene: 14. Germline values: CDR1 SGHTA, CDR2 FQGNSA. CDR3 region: CASSSRSKLAGGLTGELFF. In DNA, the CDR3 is TGTGCCAGCAGCTCCCGATCAAAACTAGCGGGAGGTCTTACCGGGGAGCTGTTTTTT. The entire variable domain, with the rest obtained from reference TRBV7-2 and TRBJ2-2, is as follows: GAGVSQSPSNKVTEKGKDVELRCDPISGHTALYWYRQSLGQGLEFLIYFQGNSAPDKSGLPSDRFSAERTGGSVSTLTIQRTQQEDSAVYLCASSSRSKLAGGLTGELFFGEGSRLTVL.

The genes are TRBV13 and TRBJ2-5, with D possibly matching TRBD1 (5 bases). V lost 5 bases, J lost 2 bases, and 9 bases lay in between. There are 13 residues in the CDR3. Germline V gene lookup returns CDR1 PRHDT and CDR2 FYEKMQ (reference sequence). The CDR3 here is CASSPRQQETQYF. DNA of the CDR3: TGTGCCAGCAGCCCAAGACAGCAAGAGACCCAGTACTTC.

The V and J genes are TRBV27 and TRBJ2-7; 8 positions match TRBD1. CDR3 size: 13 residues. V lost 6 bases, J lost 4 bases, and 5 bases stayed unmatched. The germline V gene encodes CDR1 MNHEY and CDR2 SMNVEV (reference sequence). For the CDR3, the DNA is TGTGCCAGCAGCGGGACAGGTGGATACGAGCAGTACTTC. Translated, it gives CASSGTGGYEQYF.

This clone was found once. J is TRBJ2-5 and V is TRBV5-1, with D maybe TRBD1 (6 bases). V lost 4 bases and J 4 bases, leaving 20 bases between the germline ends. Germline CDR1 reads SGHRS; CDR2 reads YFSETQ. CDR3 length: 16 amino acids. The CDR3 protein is CASSTERWVGGETQYF. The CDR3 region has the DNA TGCGCCAGCAGCACGGAGCGGTGGGTAGGGGGAGAGACCCAGTACTTC.

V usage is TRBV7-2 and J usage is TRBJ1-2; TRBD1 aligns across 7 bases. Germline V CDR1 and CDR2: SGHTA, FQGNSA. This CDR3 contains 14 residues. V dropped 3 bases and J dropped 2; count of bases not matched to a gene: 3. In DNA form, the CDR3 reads TGTGCCAGCAGCTTCGACAGGGCCAACTATGGCTACACCTTC. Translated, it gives CASSFDRANYGYTF.

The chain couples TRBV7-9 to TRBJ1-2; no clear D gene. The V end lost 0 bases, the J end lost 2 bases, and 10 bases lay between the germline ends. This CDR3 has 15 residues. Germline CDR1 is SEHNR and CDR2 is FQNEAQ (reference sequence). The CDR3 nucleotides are TGTGCCAGCAGCTTAGCGTCCACACACAACTATGGCTACACCTTC. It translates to CASSLASTHNYGYTF.

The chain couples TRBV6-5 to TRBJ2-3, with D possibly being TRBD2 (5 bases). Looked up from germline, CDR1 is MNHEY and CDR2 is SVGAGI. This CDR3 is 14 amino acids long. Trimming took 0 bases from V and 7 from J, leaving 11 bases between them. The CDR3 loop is CASSYSEGAYTQYF. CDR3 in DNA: TGTGCCAGCAGTTACTCTGAGGGTGCGTATACGCAGTATTTT.

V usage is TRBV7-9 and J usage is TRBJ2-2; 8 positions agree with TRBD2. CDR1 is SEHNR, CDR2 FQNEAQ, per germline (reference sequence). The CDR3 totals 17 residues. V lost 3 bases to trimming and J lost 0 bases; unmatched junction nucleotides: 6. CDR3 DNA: TGTGCCAGCAGCTTCGGGGGGGTACCCGCGAACACCGGGGAGCTGTTTTTT. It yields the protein CASSFGGVPANTGELFF.

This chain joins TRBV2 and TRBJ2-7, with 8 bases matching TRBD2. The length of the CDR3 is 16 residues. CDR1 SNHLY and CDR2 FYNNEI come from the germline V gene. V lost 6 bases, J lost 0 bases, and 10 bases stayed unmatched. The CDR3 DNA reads TGTGCCAGCAGCGTCGAGTTCAGCGGGAGCTCCTACGAGCAGTACTTC. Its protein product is CASSVEFSGSSYEQYF.

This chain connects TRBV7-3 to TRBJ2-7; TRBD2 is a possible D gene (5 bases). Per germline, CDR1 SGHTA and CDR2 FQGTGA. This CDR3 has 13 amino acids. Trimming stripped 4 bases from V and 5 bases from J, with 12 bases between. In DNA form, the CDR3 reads TGTGCCAGCAGCTCCGCCCTTAGCGACGAGCAGTACTTC. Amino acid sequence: CASSSALSDEQYF.

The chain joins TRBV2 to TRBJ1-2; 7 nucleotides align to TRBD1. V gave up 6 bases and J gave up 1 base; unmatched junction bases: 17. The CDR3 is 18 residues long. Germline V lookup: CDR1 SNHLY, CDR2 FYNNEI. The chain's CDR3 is CASSEVYYPTGSNYGYTF. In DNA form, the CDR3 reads TGTGCCAGCAGCGAGGTTTACTACCCGACAGGGAGTAACTATGGCTACACCTTC.

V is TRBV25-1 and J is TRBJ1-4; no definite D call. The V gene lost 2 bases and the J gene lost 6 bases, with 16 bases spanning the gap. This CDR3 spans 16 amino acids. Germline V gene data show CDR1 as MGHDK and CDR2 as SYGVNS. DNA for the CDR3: TGTGCCAGCAGTGAAGGCCTCGGCGGATCCTATGAAAAACTGTTTTTT. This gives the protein CASSEGLGGSYEKLFF.

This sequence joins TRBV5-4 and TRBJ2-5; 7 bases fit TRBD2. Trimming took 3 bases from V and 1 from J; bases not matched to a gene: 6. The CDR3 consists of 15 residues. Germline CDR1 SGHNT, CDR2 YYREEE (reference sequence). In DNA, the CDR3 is TGTGCCAGCAGCTCGAAGGGAGGGTCCCAAGAGACCCAGTACTTC. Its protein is CASSSKGGSQETQYF.

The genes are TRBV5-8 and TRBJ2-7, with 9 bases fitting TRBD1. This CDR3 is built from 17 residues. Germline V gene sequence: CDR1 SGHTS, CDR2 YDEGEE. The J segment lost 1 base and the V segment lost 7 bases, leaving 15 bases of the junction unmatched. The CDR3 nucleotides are TGTGCCAGCGTTCCCCCCACAGGGGGCGAGGTTTCCTACGAGCAGTACTTC. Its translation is CASVPPTGGEVSYEQYF.

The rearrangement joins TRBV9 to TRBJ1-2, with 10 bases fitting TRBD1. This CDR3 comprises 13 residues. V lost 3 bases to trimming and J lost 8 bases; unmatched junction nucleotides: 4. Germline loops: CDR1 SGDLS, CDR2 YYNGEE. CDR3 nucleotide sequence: TGTGCCAGCAGCGCCGTGACAGGGGGCGGCTACACCTTC. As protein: CASSAVTGGGYTF.

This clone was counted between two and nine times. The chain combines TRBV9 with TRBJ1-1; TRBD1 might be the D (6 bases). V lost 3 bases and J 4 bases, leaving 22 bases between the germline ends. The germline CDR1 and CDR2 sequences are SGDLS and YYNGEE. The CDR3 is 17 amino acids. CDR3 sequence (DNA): TGTGCCAGCAGCGGAGAGGGACCGGCAGGGGAGGGCACTGAAGCTTTCTTT. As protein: CASSGEGPAGEGTEAFF.

The CDR3 sequence: CASSPDRSYGYTF. The CDR3 coding sequence is TGTGCCAGCAGCCCTGACAGGTCATATGGCTACACCTTC. J is TRBJ1-2 and V is TRBV5-4; D might be TRBD1 (6 bases). V was trimmed by 4 bases and J by 5 bases, leaving 12 bases between them. CDR3 length: 13 amino acids. Germline V gene data show CDR1 as SGHNT and CDR2 as YYREEE (reference sequence).

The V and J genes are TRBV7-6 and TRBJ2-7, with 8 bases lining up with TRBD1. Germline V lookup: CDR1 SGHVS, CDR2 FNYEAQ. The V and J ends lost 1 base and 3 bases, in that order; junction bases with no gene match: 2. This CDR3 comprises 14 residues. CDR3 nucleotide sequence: TGTGCCAGCAGCTTAGGACAGGGGTACTACGAGCAGTACTTC. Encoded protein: CASSLGQGYYEQYF.

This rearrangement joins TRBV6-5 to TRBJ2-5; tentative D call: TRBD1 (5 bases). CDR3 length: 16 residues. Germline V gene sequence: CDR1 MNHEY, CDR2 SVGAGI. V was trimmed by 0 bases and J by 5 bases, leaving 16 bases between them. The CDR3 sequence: CASSYSAGLSRETQYF. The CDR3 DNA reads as TGTGCCAGCAGTTACTCCGCAGGGTTAAGTAGGGAGACCCAGTACTTC.

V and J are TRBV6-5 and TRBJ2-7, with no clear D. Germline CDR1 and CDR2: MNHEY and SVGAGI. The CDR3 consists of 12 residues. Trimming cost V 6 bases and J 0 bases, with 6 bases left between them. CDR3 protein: CASRSVSYEQYF. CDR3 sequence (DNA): TGTGCCAGCAGGAGCGTCTCCTACGAGCAGTACTTC.

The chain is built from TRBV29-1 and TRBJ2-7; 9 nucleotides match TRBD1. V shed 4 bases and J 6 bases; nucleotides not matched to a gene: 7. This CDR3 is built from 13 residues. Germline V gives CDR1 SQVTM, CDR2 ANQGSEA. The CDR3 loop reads CSVVRTGVREQYF. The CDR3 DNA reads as TGCAGCGTTGTGCGGACAGGGGTTCGCGAGCAGTACTTC.

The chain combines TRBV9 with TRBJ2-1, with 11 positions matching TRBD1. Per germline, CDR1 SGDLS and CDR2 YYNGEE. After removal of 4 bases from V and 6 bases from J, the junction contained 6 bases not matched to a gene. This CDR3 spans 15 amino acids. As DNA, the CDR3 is TGTGCCAGCAGCACCCCCGGGACAGGGGGCAATGAGCAGTTCTTC. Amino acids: CASSTPGTGGNEQFF.

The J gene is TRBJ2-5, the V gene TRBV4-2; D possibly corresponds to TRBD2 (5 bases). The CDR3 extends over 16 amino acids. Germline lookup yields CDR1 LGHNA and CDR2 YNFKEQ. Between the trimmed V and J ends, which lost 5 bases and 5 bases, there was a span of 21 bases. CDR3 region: CASSKKLSDRGETQYF. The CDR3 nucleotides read TGTGCCAGCAGCAAGAAGTTGTCCGATAGAGGGGAGACCCAGTACTTC.

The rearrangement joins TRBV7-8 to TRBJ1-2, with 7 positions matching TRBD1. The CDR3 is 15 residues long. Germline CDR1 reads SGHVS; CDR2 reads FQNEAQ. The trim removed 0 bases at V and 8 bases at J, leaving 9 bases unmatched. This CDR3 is CASSLAETGRIGYTF. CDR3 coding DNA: TGTGCCAGCAGCTTAGCGGAGACAGGGAGGATCGGCTACACCTTC.

Written as DNA, the CDR3 is TGCGCCAGCAGCTCCCAGAGTAGCGGGCCCGGGGAGCTGTTTTTT. Its translation is CASSSQSSGPGELFF. V gene TRBV5-1 combines with J gene TRBJ2-2; 7 bases are a match to TRBD2. The germline gives CDR1 SGHRS, CDR2 YFSETQ. This CDR3 contains 15 residues. V gave up 3 bases and J gave up 6 bases; unmatched junction bases: 8.